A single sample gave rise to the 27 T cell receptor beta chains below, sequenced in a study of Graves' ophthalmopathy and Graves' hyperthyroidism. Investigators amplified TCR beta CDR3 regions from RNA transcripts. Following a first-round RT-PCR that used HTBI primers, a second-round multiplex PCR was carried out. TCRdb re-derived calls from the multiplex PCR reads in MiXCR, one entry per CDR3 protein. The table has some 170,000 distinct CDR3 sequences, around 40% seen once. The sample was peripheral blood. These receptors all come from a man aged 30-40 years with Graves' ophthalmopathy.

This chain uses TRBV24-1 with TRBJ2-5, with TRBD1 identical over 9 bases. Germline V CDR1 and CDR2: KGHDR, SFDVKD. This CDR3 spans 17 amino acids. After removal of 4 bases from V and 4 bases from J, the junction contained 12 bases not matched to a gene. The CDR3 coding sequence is TGTGCCACCAGTGACACCACAGGGGGCGGAGGTTCAGAGACCCAGTACTTC. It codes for CATSDTTGGGGSETQYF.

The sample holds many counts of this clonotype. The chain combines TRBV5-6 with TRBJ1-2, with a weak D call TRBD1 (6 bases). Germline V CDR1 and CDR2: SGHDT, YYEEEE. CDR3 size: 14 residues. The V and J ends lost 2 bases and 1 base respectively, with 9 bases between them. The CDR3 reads CASSLGQSNYGYTF. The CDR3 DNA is TGTGCCAGCAGCTTAGGACAGAGTAACTATGGCTACACCTTC.

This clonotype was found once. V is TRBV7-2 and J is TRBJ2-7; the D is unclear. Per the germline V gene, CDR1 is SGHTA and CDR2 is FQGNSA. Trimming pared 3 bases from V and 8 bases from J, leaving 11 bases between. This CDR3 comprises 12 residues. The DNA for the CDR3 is TGTGCCAGCAGCTTGTCTAAGGAAAAGCAGTACTTC. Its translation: CASSLSKEKQYF.

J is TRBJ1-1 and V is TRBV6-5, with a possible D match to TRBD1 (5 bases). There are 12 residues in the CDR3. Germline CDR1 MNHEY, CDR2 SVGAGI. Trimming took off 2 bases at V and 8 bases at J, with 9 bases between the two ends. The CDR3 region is CASSYGTREAFF. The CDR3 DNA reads TGTGCCAGCAGTTACGGGACTAGAGAAGCTTTCTTT.

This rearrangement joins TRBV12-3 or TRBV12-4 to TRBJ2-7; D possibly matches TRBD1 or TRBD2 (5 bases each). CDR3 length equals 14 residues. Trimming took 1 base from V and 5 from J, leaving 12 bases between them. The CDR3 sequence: CASSLGTRGHEQYF. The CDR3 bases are TGTGCCAGCAGTTTAGGGACAAGGGGACACGAGCAGTACTTC.

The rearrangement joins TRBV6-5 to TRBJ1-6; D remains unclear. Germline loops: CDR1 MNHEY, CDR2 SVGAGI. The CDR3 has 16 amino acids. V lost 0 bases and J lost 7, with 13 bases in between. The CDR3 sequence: CASSYSWRSLNSPLHF. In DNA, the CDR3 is TGTGCCAGCAGTTACTCTTGGCGGTCCTTAAATTCACCCCTCCACTTT.

This chain's CDR3 is CSAGTNTEAFF. CDR3 DNA sequence: TGCAGCGCCGGGACGAACACTGAAGCTTTCTTT. The chain couples TRBV29-1 to TRBJ1-1, with D possibly being TRBD1 (5 bases). The CDR3 is 11 amino acids. Germline CDR1 reads SQVTM; CDR2 reads ANQGSEA. V was cut by 7 bases and J by 1 base, with 7 bases left in between. Together with reference TRBV29-1 and TRBJ1-1, the CDR3 gives the full variable domain: SAVISQKPSRDICQRGTSLTIQCQVDSQVTMMFWYRQQPGQSLTLIATANQGSEATYESGFVIDKFPISRPNLTFSTLTVSNMSPEDSSIYLCSAGTNTEAFFGQGTRLTVV.

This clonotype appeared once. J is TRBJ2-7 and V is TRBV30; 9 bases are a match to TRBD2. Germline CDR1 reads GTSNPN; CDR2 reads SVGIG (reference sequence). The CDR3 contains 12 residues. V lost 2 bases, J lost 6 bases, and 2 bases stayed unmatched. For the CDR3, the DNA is TGTGCCTGGAGTAGGACTAGCGTCGAGCAGTACTTC. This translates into CAWSRTSVEQYF.

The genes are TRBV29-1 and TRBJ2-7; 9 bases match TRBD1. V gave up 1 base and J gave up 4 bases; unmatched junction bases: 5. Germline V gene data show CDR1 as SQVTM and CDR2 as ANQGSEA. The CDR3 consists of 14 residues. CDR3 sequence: CSVEGGDREYEQYF. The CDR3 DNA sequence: TGCAGCGTTGAAGGTGGGGACAGGGAGTACGAGCAGTACTTC.

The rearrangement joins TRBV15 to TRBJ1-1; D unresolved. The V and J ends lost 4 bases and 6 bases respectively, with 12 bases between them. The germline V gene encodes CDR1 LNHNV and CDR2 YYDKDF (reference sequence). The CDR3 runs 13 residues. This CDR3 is CATSTGLLPEAFF. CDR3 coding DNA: TGTGCCACCAGCACGGGATTACTCCCTGAAGCTTTCTTT.

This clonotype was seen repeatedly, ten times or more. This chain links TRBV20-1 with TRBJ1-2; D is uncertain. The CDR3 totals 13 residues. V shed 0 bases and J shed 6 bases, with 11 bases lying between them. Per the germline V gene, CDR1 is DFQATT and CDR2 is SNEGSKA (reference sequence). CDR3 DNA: TGCAGTGCTAGAGATCCCCGTTCCGATGGCTACACCTTC. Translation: CSARDPRSDGYTF.

CDR3 nucleotide sequence: TGTGCCAGCAGCATGACAGGGGCCCTGAACACTGAAGCTTTCTTT. Its protein product is CASSMTGALNTEAFF. V gene TRBV7-8 combines with J gene TRBJ1-1, with 8 bases identical to TRBD1. V lost 5 bases to trimming and J lost 0 bases; unmatched junction nucleotides: 5. Germline CDR1 is SGHVS and CDR2 is FQNEAQ. The CDR3 consists of 15 residues.

CDR3 loop: CASSLGGVVNTEAFF. The CDR3 nucleotides are TGTGCCAGCAGCTTAGGGGGAGTGGTAAACACTGAAGCTTTCTTT. This chain links TRBV7-2 with TRBJ1-1; D remains ambiguous. V was trimmed by 1 base and J by 2 bases, leaving 11 bases between them. Germline CDR1 SGHTA, CDR2 FQGNSA. The CDR3 spans 15 residues.

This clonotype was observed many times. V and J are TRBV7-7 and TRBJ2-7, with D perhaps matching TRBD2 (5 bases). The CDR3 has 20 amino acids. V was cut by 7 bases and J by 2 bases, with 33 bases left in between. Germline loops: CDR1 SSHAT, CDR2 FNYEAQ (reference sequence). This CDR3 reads CASILGGRKYGQAKTYEQYF. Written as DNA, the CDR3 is TGTGCCAGCATACTTGGAGGTAGAAAATATGGCCAGGCGAAAACCTACGAGCAGTACTTC. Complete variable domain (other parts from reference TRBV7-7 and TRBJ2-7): GAGVSQSPRYKVTKRGQDVTLRCDPISSHATLYWYQQALGQGPEFLTYFNYEAQPDKSGLPSDRFSAERPEGSISTLTIQRTEQRDSAMYRCASILGGRKYGQAKTYEQYFGPGTRLTVT.

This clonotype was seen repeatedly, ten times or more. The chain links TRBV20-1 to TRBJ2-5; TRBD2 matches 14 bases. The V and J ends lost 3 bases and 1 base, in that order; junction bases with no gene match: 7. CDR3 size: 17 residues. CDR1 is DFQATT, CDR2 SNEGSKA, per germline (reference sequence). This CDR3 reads CSARRGLAGEIQETQYF. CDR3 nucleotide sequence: TGCAGTGCTAGGAGGGGACTAGCGGGAGAGATCCAAGAGACCCAGTACTTC.

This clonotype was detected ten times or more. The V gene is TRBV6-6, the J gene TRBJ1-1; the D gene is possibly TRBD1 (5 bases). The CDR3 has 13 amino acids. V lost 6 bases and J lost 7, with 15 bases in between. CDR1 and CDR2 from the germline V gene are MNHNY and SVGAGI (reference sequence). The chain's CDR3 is CASRRIDSREAFF. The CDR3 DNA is TGTGCCAGCAGACGAATCGACAGTCGTGAAGCTTTCTTT.

The CDR3 nucleotides are TGCGCCAGCAGCCCCGGAGGCAAGGGCCTAATCACTGAAGCTTTCTTT. Its protein product is CASSPGGKGLITEAFF. The chain has TRBV4-1 and TRBJ1-1; D gene ambiguous. Deletions cut 4 bases from V and 4 bases from J, with 19 bases between. This CDR3 contains 16 residues. Germline V CDR1 and CDR2: MGHRA, YSYEKL.

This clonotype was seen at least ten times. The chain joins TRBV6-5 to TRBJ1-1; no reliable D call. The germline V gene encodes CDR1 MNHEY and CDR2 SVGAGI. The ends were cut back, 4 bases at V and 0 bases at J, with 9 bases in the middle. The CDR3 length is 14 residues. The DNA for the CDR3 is TGTGCCAGCAGTTCGTGGGAAATGAACACTGAAGCTTTCTTT. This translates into CASSSWEMNTEAFF.

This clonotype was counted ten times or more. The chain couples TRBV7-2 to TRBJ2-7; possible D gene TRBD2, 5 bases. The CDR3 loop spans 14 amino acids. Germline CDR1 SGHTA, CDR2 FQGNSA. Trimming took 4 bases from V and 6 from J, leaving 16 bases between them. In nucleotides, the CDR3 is TGTGCCAGCAGCTCCGCGGGCCACATCATCGAGCAGTACTTC. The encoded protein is CASSSAGHIIEQYF.

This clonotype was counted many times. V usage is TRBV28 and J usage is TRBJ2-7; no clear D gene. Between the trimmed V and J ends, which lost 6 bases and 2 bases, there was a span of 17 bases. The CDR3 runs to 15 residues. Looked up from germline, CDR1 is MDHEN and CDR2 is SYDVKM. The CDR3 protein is CASRSPGPGAYEQYF. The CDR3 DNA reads TGTGCCAGCAGGTCGCCGGGTCCGGGCGCCTACGAGCAGTACTTC.

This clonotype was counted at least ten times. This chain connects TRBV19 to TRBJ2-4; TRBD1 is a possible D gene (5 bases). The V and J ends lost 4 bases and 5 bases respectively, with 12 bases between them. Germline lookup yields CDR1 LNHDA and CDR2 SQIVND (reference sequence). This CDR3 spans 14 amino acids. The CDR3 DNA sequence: TGTGCCAGTAGTAGTAGTCCAGGGCAAAACATTCAGTACTTC. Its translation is CASSSSPGQNIQYF.

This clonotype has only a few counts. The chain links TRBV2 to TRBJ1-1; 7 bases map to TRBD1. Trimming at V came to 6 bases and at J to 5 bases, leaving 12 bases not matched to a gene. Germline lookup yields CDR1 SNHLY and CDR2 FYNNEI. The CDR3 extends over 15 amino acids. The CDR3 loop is CASRNQGGAKTEAFF. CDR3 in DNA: TGTGCCAGCAGAAACCAGGGGGGGGCAAAAACTGAAGCTTTCTTT.

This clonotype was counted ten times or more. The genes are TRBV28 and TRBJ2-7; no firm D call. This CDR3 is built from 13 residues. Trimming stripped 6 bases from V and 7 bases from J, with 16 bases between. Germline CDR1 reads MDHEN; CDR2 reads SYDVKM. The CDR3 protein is CASRSHPLGEQYF. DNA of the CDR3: TGTGCCAGCAGGTCTCACCCGCTAGGGGAGCAGTACTTC.

The CDR3 sequence: CSVLQGGQFYEQYF. The DNA for the CDR3 is TGCAGCGTTCTTCAGGGAGGACAGTTCTACGAGCAGTACTTC. The chain uses TRBV29-1 and TRBJ2-7, with D perhaps assigned TRBD1 or TRBD2 (6 bases each). Trimming removed 5 bases at V and 3 bases at J, with 17 bases between. Germline V gene sequence: CDR1 SQVTM, CDR2 ANQGSEA. The CDR3 covers 14 residues.

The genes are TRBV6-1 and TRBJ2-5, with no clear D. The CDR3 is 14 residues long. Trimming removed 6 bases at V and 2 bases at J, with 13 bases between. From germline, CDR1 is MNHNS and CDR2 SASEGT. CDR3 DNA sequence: TGTGCCAGCAGCCTGACCAGGATGCAAGAGACCCAGTACTTC. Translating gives CASSLTRMQETQYF.

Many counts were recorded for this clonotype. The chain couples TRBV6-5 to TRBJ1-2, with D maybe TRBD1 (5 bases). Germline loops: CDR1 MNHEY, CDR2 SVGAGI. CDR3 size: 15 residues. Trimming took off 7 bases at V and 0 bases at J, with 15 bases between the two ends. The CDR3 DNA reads TGTGCCAGCACCCCCCGAGGGGTGACTAACTATGGCTACACCTTC. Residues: CASTPRGVTNYGYTF.

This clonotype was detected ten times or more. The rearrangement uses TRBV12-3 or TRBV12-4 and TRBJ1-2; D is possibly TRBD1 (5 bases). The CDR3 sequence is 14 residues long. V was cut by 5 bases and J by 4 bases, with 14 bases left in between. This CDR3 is CASSTRRQTYGYTF. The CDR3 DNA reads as TGTGCCAGCAGTACCCGCCGACAGACCTATGGCTACACCTTC.